This entry concerns a single TCR beta chain. This sample was taken from a study of blood T cell repertoires in COVID-19. J lost 6 bases, V lost 1 base, and 11 bases had no gene match. Looked up from germline, CDR1 is LGHNA and CDR2 is YNFKEQ. This CDR3 is built from 17 residues. Method: immunoSEQ multiplex PCR; TCRdb's copy keeps in-frame clones and lacks some. The table includes tens of thousands of clones, 75% to 90% detected once. The rearrangement uses TRBV4-2 and TRBJ1-5; 8 bases map to TRBD1. The sequenced material came from peripheral blood. The sequence came from a man older than 75 with acute or convalescent COVID-19. The DNA of the CDR3 is TGTGCCAGCAGCCAAGTTCAGGGGGCGGATTCGACTCAGCCCCAGCATTTT. This encodes CASSQVQGADSTQPQHF.